This paragraph covers one TCR beta chain sequence. Only in-frame clones appear in the TCRdb table, and some are missing; sequencing was by immunoSEQ multiplex PCR. The sample yields some 80,000 clones, around 89% seen once. These data belong to a study of blood T cell repertoires in COVID-19. The sequence came from a human donor in a cohort sampled during active COVID-19. Sequencing input: peripheral blood.

CDR3 in amino acids: CASSMRQGAHDEQYF. CDR3 nucleotides: TGTGCCAGTAGTATGCGACAGGGGGCTCATGACGAGCAGTACTTC. The chain is built from TRBV19 and TRBJ2-7, with 10 bases that match TRBD1. Germline V lookup: CDR1 LNHDA, CDR2 SQIVND (reference sequence). The CDR3 runs to 15 residues. V shed 3 bases and J 5 bases; nucleotides not matched to a gene: 7.